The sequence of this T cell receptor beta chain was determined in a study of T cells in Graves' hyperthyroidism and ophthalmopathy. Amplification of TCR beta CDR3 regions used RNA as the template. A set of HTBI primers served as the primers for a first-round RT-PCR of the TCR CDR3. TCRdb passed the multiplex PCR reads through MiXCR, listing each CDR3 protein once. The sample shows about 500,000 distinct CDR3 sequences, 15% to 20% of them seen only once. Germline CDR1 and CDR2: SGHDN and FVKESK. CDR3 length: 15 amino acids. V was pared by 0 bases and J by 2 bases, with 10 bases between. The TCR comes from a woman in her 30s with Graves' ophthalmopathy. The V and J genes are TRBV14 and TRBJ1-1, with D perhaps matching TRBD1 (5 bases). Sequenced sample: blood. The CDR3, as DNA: TGTGCCAGCAGCCAAGATAACAGGCTAAACACTGAAGCTTTCTTT. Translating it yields CASSQDNRLNTEAFF.